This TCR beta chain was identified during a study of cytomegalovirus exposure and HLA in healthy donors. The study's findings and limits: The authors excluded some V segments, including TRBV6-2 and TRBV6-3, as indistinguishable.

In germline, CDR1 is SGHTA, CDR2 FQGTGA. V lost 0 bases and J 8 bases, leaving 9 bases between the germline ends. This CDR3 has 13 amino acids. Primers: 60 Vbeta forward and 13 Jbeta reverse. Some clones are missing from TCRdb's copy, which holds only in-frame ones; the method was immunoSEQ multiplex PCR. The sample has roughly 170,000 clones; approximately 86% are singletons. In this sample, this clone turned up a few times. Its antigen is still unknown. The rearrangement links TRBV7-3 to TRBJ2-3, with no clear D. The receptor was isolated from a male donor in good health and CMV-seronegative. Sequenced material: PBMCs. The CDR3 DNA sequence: TGTGCCAGCAGCTTAACGGAGTTTGGTACGCAGTATTTT. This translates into CASSLTEFGTQYF. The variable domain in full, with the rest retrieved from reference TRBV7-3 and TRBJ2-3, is GAGVSQTPSNKVTEKGKYVELRCDPISGHTALYWYRQSLGQGPEFLIYFQGTGAADDSGLPNDRFFAVRPEGSVSTLKIQRTERGDSAVYLCASSLTEFGTQYFGPGTRLTVL.